These 23 T cell receptor beta chains were all obtained from the same sample, sequenced in a study of shared clonotypes between healthy human individuals. The naive CD8 subset, CD45RO-negative cells positively selected for CCR7, excluded terminally differentiated effector memory CD45RA+ cells. Profiled with immunoSEQ multiplex PCR; TCRdb holds only in-frame clones, not every one. The sample has about 2 million clones, 85% to 95% seen once; the top ten hold roughly 1.1%. Sequencing used naive CD8+ T cells sorted from blood. All receptors come from a man younger than 30 in good health.

This chain connects TRBV5-1 to TRBJ1-1; 7 nucleotides line up with TRBD1. The J segment lost 1 base and the V segment lost 7 bases, leaving 10 bases of the junction unmatched. The CDR3 runs 15 residues. CDR1 is SGHRS, CDR2 YFSETQ, per germline. The chain's CDR3 is CASSETGQPNTEAFF. The CDR3 nucleotides read TGCGCCAGCTCCGAAACGGGACAGCCGAACACTGAAGCTTTCTTT.

V usage is TRBV27 and J usage is TRBJ2-7; D might be TRBD1 or TRBD2, each matching 5 bases. This CDR3 contains 14 residues. The germline gives CDR1 MNHEY, CDR2 SMNVEV (reference sequence). Trimming removed 4 bases at V and 2 bases at J, with 12 bases between. The chain's CDR3 is CASSSSGTPYEQYF. CDR3 DNA sequence: TGTGCCAGCAGTTCGTCCGGGACGCCCTACGAGCAGTACTTC.

This chain links TRBV6-5 with TRBJ2-1, with D possibly being TRBD1 or TRBD2 (5 bases each). The CDR3 totals 15 residues. Looked up from germline, CDR1 is MNHEY and CDR2 is SVGAGI. Trimming shortened V by 3 bases and J by 10 bases, and 19 bases separated the two germline ends. The CDR3 nucleotides read TGTGCCAGCAGTTATTCCCCGGGACCCGGGCGGGAGCAGTTCTTC. It specifies CASSYSPGPGREQFF.

The chain combines TRBV18 with TRBJ1-2; D may be TRBD1 (5 bases). The CDR3 extends over 15 amino acids. Trimming cost V 0 bases and J 0 bases, with 8 bases left between them. Germline V gene lookup returns CDR1 KGHSH and CDR2 LQKENI. The CDR3 reads CASSPPDRANYGYTF. The CDR3 DNA reads TGTGCCAGCTCACCACCCGACAGAGCTAACTATGGCTACACCTTC.

The chain has TRBV2 and TRBJ2-7; TRBD2 matches at 7 bases. Germline CDR1 reads SNHLY; CDR2 reads FYNNEI. This CDR3 has 14 residues. Germline trimming cut 5 bases from V and 5 bases from J; bases unmatched to any gene: 9. The CDR3 is CASSPNGGSDEQYF. In DNA, the CDR3 is TGTGCCAGCAGTCCAAACGGGGGGTCCGACGAGCAGTACTTC.

This clone was observed a single time. This chain connects TRBV7-9 to TRBJ2-7, with TRBD1 matching over 7 bases. Germline V gives CDR1 SEHNR, CDR2 FQNEAQ (reference sequence). With V trimmed by 4 bases and J by 5 bases, 11 bases remained unmatched. The CDR3 covers 15 residues. The CDR3 here is CASSSSRDSGNEQYF. The CDR3 DNA follows: TGTGCCAGCAGCTCCTCCCGGGACAGTGGCAACGAGCAGTACTTC. The whole variable domain, remainder taken from reference TRBV7-9 and TRBJ2-7, is DTGVSQNPRHKITKRGQNVTFRCDPISEHNRLYWYRQTLGQGPEFLTYFQNEAQLEKSRLLSDRFSAERPKGSFSTLEIQRTEQGDSAMYLCASSSSRDSGNEQYFGPGTRLTVT.

The chain links TRBV4-3 to TRBJ2-3, with 9 bases that match TRBD2. This CDR3 is built from 16 residues. The germline V gene has CDR1 LGHNA and CDR2 YSLEER. V gave up 1 base and J gave up 3 bases; unmatched junction bases: 5. This CDR3 is CASSQGGGGVTDTQYF. As DNA, the CDR3 is TGCGCCAGCAGCCAAGGGGGCGGGGGGGTTACAGATACGCAGTATTTT.

For this clone: The same CDR3 can be traced to other DNA sequences in this sample. The chain carries TRBV28 and TRBJ2-5; D gene unclear. V was pared by 5 bases and J by 5 bases, with 6 bases between. CDR3 length: 11 residues. The germline V gene encodes CDR1 MDHEN and CDR2 SYDVKM. In DNA form, the CDR3 reads TGTGCCAGCAGTCCTAGGGAGACCCAGTACTTC. This codes for CASSPRETQYF.

The chain uses TRBV27 and TRBJ2-7, with 10 positions matching TRBD1. CDR3 length: 15 residues. CDR1 and CDR2 from the germline V gene are MNHEY and SMNVEV (reference sequence). The junction had 6 bases not matched to a gene; V was cut back by 3 bases and J by 4 bases. The CDR3 DNA sequence: TGTGCCAGCAGTTTCATCGGACAGGGGGAGTACGAGCAGTACTTC. Its translation is CASSFIGQGEYEQYF.

For the CDR3, the DNA is TGTGCCAGCAGTTACTCTAACACCGCTAACTATGGCTACACCTTC. Its protein is CASSYSNTANYGYTF. This chain uses TRBV6-5 with TRBJ1-2; unclear D gene. Trimming removed 0 bases at V and 0 bases at J, with 8 bases between. The CDR3 contains 15 residues. Germline CDR1 and CDR2: MNHEY and SVGAGI.

Of note for this clone: Additional DNA sequences in this sample encode the identical CDR3. The chain has TRBV5-6 and TRBJ2-7; D gene ambiguous. V dropped 0 bases and J dropped 0 bases, with 7 bases sitting between them. This CDR3 is built from 14 residues. Germline lookup yields CDR1 SGHDT and CDR2 YYEEEE. CDR3 nucleotides: TGTGCCAGCAGCTTGGGTCAAATCTCCTACGAGCAGTACTTC. Translation gives CASSLGQISYEQYF.

The J gene is TRBJ2-1, the V gene TRBV5-6; D perhaps matches TRBD2 (5 bases). Germline V gives CDR1 SGHDT, CDR2 YYEEEE. The germline V and J ends were trimmed by 0 bases and 8 bases, with 15 bases remaining between them. CDR3 length equals 15 residues. The CDR3 bases are TGTGCCAGCAGCTTGGGCTCGGGATTTTTAGATGAGCAGTTCTTC. Translating gives CASSLGSGFLDEQFF.

This clone was observed once. This chain uses TRBV5-1 with TRBJ2-2; 7 bases fit TRBD1. V trimming: 4 bases; J trimming: 0 bases; junction bases outside the gene matches: 15. The CDR3 sequence is 19 residues long. The V gene's germline CDR1 is SGHRS and CDR2 YFSETQ. The CDR3 bases are TGCGCCAGCAGCCCCACTCTGACAGGGATCACCGCGAACACCGGGGAGCTGTTTTTT. It translates to CASSPTLTGITANTGELFF.

The chain combines TRBV4-1 with TRBJ1-1; TRBD1 matches at 11 bases. Germline lookup yields CDR1 MGHRA and CDR2 YSYEKL. The J segment lost 3 bases and the V segment lost 0 bases, leaving 3 bases of the junction unmatched. This CDR3 comprises 16 residues. CDR3 coding DNA: TGCGCCAGCAGCCAAGACGTGGGACAGGGGGACACTGAAGCTTTCTTT. As protein: CASSQDVGQGDTEAFF.

Points on this clone: Other nucleotide sequences from this sample produce the same CDR3. This chain joins TRBV10-1 and TRBJ1-2, with D unresolved. CDR1 is WNHNN and CDR2 is SYGVQD in the germline V gene (reference sequence). Trimming took 3 bases from V and 5 from J, leaving 4 bases between them. The CDR3 runs to 11 residues. This CDR3 is CASSDGYGYTF. The CDR3 DNA reads TGCGCCAGCAGTGACGGGTATGGCTACACCTTC.

The rearrangement joins TRBV11-2 to TRBJ2-7; 9 bases align to TRBD2. CDR1 and CDR2 (germline): SGHAT, FQNNGV. The J segment lost 3 bases and the V segment lost 5 bases, leaving 8 bases of the junction unmatched. The CDR3 has 15 residues. CDR3 sequence reads: CASSVAGAEHYEQYF. In DNA form, the CDR3 reads TGTGCCAGCAGCGTAGCGGGAGCGGAGCACTACGAGCAGTACTTC.

This chain uses TRBV7-6 with TRBJ2-1, with D possibly TRBD2 on 5 matching bases. Trimming cost V 0 bases and J 5 bases, with 11 bases left between them. CDR1 is SGHVS and CDR2 is FNYEAQ in the germline V gene. The CDR3 loop spans 15 amino acids. As DNA, the CDR3 is TGTGCCAGCAGCTTAGCGATCCGAGGGAACAATGAGCAGTTCTTC. This sequence encodes CASSLAIRGNNEQFF.

The rearrangement uses TRBV6-5 and TRBJ1-6, with a tentative D call TRBD1 (5 bases). The CDR3 is made up of 15 amino acids. Germline values: CDR1 MNHEY, CDR2 SVGAGI. V dropped 6 bases and J dropped 0 bases, with 9 bases sitting between them. The CDR3: CASRGPYSYNSPLHF. CDR3 in DNA: TGTGCCAGCAGGGGACCTTACTCCTATAATTCACCCCTCCACTTT.

The count of this clone is one. V and J are TRBV30 and TRBJ2-5, with D hard to call. Looked up from germline, CDR1 is GTSNPN and CDR2 is SVGIG (reference sequence). Trimming took off 1 base at V and 3 bases at J, with 9 bases between the two ends. The CDR3 is 13 amino acids. CDR3 sequence: CAWSGIIKETQYF. In DNA form, the CDR3 reads TGTGCCTGGAGTGGAATAATTAAAGAGACCCAGTACTTC.

The rearrangement joins TRBV14 to TRBJ1-5, with D perhaps matching TRBD1 (6 bases). The V gene's germline CDR1 is SGHDN and CDR2 FVKESK. Trimming pared 3 bases from V and 7 bases from J, leaving 13 bases between. The CDR3 spans 14 residues. The CDR3 loop reads CASSQVQGRQPQHF. The CDR3 DNA reads TGTGCCAGCAGCCAGGTGCAGGGGCGACAGCCCCAGCATTTT.

This chain uses TRBV4-1 with TRBJ2-5; TRBD1 agrees at 8 bases. The CDR3 covers 17 residues. Germline V gene lookup returns CDR1 MGHRA and CDR2 YSYEKL. J gave up 1 base and V 4 bases, and 11 bases lay outside the gene matches. The CDR3: CASSLAPGTGSQETQYF. The CDR3 coding sequence is TGCGCCAGCAGCCTCGCTCCCGGGACAGGTTCCCAAGAGACCCAGTACTTC.

V gene TRBV25-1 combines with J gene TRBJ1-2; 8 bases are a match to TRBD1. Germline V lookup: CDR1 MGHDK, CDR2 SYGVNS. The CDR3 loop spans 15 amino acids. Trimming cost V 6 bases and J 4 bases; bases outside gene matches: 10. The DNA for the CDR3 is TGTGCCAGCAGAGCAACAGGGGGACGGGGCTATGGCTACACCTTC. Its protein product is CASRATGGRGYGYTF.

The rearrangement links TRBV11-3 to TRBJ2-1, with a weak D call TRBD1 (6 bases). Per the germline V gene, CDR1 is SGHNT and CDR2 is YENEEA. The CDR3 runs to 15 residues. The ends were cut back, 1 base at V and 3 bases at J, with 10 bases in the middle. CDR3 region: CASSLVQGDYNEQFF. For the CDR3, the DNA is TGTGCCAGCAGCTTAGTACAGGGAGACTACAATGAGCAGTTCTTC.